Presented here are 15 T cell receptor beta chains from one specimen sequenced in a study of blood T cells in healthy people across ages. A sample-barcoded 5' primer and a J-beta primer mix were used in a second PCR of roughly 7 to 12 cycles. TCRdb reprocessed the 5' RACE reads via MiXCR and lists one record per CDR3 protein. This sample has around 2 million distinct CDR3 sequences, with about two fifths found just once. The sample was blood. All receptors derive from a human donor in good health.

This clonotype has more than one count but fewer than ten. The V gene is TRBV24-1, the J gene TRBJ2-1; perhaps TRBD2 as D (5 bases). Germline CDR1 and CDR2: KGHDR and SFDVKD. With 3 bases removed from V and 8 bases from J, the gap between germline ends came to 13 bases. This CDR3 region has 14 residues. The chain's CDR3 is CATSDVDYFYEQFF. The CDR3 bases are TGTGCCACCAGTGATGTAGACTATTTCTATGAGCAGTTCTTC.

Notes on this clonotype: A junction end diverges from the germline sequence, so it may reflect a read error. The V call is TRBV6-5, the J call TRBJ2-5; D tentatively fits TRBD1 or TRBD2 (5 bases each). The CDR3 contains 16 residues. Germline lookup yields CDR1 MNHEY and CDR2 SVGAGI. CDR3 protein: CTSSFSYRDPGETQYF. CDR3 coding DNA: TGTACCAGCAGTTTTTCCTACCGGGACCCTGGGGAGACCCAGTACTTC.

This clonotype was detected a few times. The chain is built from TRBV4-1 and TRBJ2-1; TRBD1 agrees at 7 bases. This CDR3 contains 18 residues. The germline V gene has CDR1 MGHRA and CDR2 YSYEKL. The ends lost 0 bases at V and 4 bases at J; junction bases unmatched: 12. The DNA of the CDR3 is TGCGCCAGCAGCCAAGAACCCCCGACAGGGCCCTTTTACAATGAGCAGTTCTTC. This sequence encodes CASSQEPPTGPFYNEQFF.

V gene TRBV29-1 combines with J gene TRBJ1-4, with 10 bases that match TRBD1. Germline CDR1 reads SQVTM; CDR2 reads ANQGSEA. The CDR3 sequence is 14 residues long. Unmatched junction bases numbered 6, after V lost 6 bases and J lost 5 bases. This CDR3 reads CSVGWGQGNEKLFF. DNA of the CDR3: TGCAGCGTCGGGTGGGGACAGGGGAATGAAAAACTGTTTTTT.

This clonotype was picked up a small number of times. This chain uses TRBV15 with TRBJ1-2, with D uncertain. Germline V gene lookup returns CDR1 LNHNV and CDR2 YYDKDF (reference sequence). The CDR3 contains 15 residues. V was clipped by 0 bases and J by 8 bases, with 16 bases between them. The DNA for the CDR3 is TGTGCCACCAGCAGAGAGATTCAAGGTTTCGGCGGCTACACCTTC. Its protein product is CATSREIQGFGGYTF.

CDR3 residues: CASSLASVAMWYEQYF. The CDR3 DNA is TGTGCCAGCAGTTTAGCGTCCGTGGCAATGTGGTACGAGCAGTACTTC. The gene calls are TRBV28 and TRBJ2-7, with D hard to call. In germline, CDR1 is MDHEN, CDR2 SYDVKM. Deletions cut 2 bases from V and 4 bases from J, with 18 bases between. The CDR3 is 16 residues long.

The chain carries TRBV12-3 or TRBV12-4 and TRBJ1-4; tentative D call: TRBD1 (5 bases). V was pared by 3 bases and J by 7 bases, with 24 bases between. The CDR3 totals 18 residues. CDR3 sequence (DNA): TGTGCCAGCAGTTTCGAAGGGGAAGCCGGACTACGGGTTGAAAAACTGTTTTTT. Translation: CASSFEGEAGLRVEKLFF.

V usage is TRBV28 and J usage is TRBJ2-1; D is perhaps TRBD1 (6 bases). Per germline, CDR1 MDHEN and CDR2 SYDVKM. The CDR3 covers 15 residues. V lost 5 bases, J lost 6 bases, and 17 bases lay in between. The CDR3 protein is CASSLQGRPLNEQFF. Here the CDR3 DNA reads TGTGCCAGCAGTCTACAGGGTAGACCCCTCAATGAGCAGTTCTTC.

The chain is built from TRBV6-5 and TRBJ1-2; a possible D gene is TRBD1 (5 bases). V gave up 6 bases and J gave up 6 bases, with 20 bases separating them. Germline V gene sequence: CDR1 MNHEY, CDR2 SVGAGI. CDR3 length equals 15 residues. In DNA, the CDR3 is TGTGCCAGCAGCAACCCACCCGGTCAGGGTGATGGCTACACCTTC. The encoded protein is CASSNPPGQGDGYTF.

The rearrangement links TRBV6-1 to TRBJ1-6; a weak D match, TRBD1 (6 bases). CDR3 size: 15 residues. The V end was cut by 6 bases, the J end by 6 bases, with 15 bases between. The V gene's germline CDR1 is MNHNS and CDR2 SASEGT. Written as DNA, the CDR3 is TGTGCCAGCAGAGGGGGGGATGGTCGTAATTCACCCCTCCACTTT. As protein: CASRGGDGRNSPLHF.

This rearrangement joins TRBV2 to TRBJ2-7; TRBD1 is a possible D gene (6 bases). This CDR3 contains 15 residues. The V end lost 2 bases, the J end lost 0 bases, and 11 bases lay between the germline ends. Germline V gives CDR1 SNHLY, CDR2 FYNNEI. CDR3 nucleotide sequence: TGTGCCAGCAGTGAATGGGGGCGACGCTCCTACGAGCAGTACTTC. It yields the protein CASSEWGRRSYEQYF. The full variable domain, with the rest looked up from reference TRBV2 and TRBJ2-7, is EPEVTQTPSHQVTQMGQEVILRCVPISNHLYFYWYRQILGQKVEFLVSFYNNEISEKSEIFDDQFSVERPDGSNFTLKIRSTKLEDSAMYFCASSEWGRRSYEQYFGPGTRLTVT.

This clonotype has only a few counts. This chain connects TRBV12-3 or TRBV12-4 to TRBJ1-2; maybe TRBD1 (6 bases). The CDR3 covers 14 residues. Trimming took 5 bases from V and 7 from J, leaving 17 bases between them. This CDR3 is CASSRLGRGSGYTF. Here the CDR3 DNA reads TGTGCCAGCAGTAGACTTGGCAGGGGAAGTGGCTACACCTTC.

This clonotype was seen only a few times. The genes are TRBV5-5 and TRBJ2-7, with 8 bases lining up with TRBD1. The CDR3 covers 13 residues. V lost 4 bases, J lost 6 bases, and 6 bases stayed unmatched. Germline assignment: CDR1 SGHKS and CDR2 YYEKEE (reference sequence). In nucleotides, the CDR3 is TGTGCCAGCAGCCTGCAGACAGGGGCCGAGCAGTACTTC. Protein: CASSLQTGAEQYF. The full variable domain, with the rest looked up from reference TRBV5-5 and TRBJ2-7, is DAGVTQSPTHLIKTRGQQVTLRCSPISGHKSVSWYQQVLGQGPQFIFQYYEKEERGRGNFPDRFSARQFPNYSSELNVNALLLGDSALYLCASSLQTGAEQYFGPGTRLTVT.

The chain has TRBV20-1 and TRBJ1-2; D remains ambiguous. This CDR3 spans 15 amino acids. CDR1 is DFQATT, CDR2 SNEGSKA, per germline (reference sequence). Trimming removed 6 bases at V and 3 bases at J, with 20 bases between. The CDR3 region has the DNA TGCAGTGCCAAACCCACAGCCCCGAGGGACTATGGCTACACCTTC. Residues: CSAKPTAPRDYGYTF.

A few counts support this clonotype. The chain links TRBV15 to TRBJ1-4, with D unclear. V lost 0 bases to trimming and J lost 5 bases, with 10 bases between them. This CDR3 has 15 residues. Germline lookup yields CDR1 LNHNV and CDR2 YYDKDF (reference sequence). In nucleotides, the CDR3 is TGTGCCACCAGCAGAGACCAAAGGGCCAATGAAAAACTGTTTTTT. It translates to CATSRDQRANEKLFF. The whole variable domain, remainder taken from reference TRBV15 and TRBJ1-4, is DAMVIQNPRYQVTQFGKPVTLSCSQTLNHNVMYWYQQKSSQAPKLLFHYYDKDFNNEADTPDNFQSRRPNTSFCFLDIRSPGLGDTAMYLCATSRDQRANEKLFFGSGTQLSVL.